Below are 18 T cell receptor beta chains sequenced from a single sample in a study of T-cell memory formation after mild COVID-19. MiXCR was run by TCRdb on the 5' RACE reads, yielding one entry per CDR3 protein. The sample consists of 13,000 to 15,000 distinct CDR3 sequences, around a fifth of them appearing once. The sample taken for sequencing was PBMCs or a T cell subset sorted from them (not recorded which). These receptors were taken from a man between 18 and 35 years old who had mild COVID-19 (a few samples of this study predate the infection). Cell type and time point are not known.

The chain joins TRBV23-1 to TRBJ1-2; D call uncertain. TRBV23-1 is flagged as an ORF with uncertain function. V dropped 6 bases and J dropped 8 bases, with 4 bases sitting between them. The CDR3 runs to 9 residues. CDR3 sequence: CASRSGYTF. In nucleotides, the CDR3 is TGCGCCAGCAGGAGCGGCTACACCTTC.

This clonotype was found many times. V usage is TRBV12-3 or TRBV12-4 and J usage is TRBJ2-2; weak D call: TRBD2 (7 bases). The CDR3 length is 16 residues. With 6 bases removed from V and 7 bases from J, the gap between germline ends came to 21 bases. CDR3 sequence (DNA): TGTGCCAGCAGCCGGTCGGGGGGCGTTCTTCACGGGGAGCTGTTTTTT. This translates into CASSRSGGVLHGELFF.

This clonotype was counted at least ten times. The V gene is TRBV12-3 or TRBV12-4, the J gene TRBJ2-1; 7 positions match TRBD1. The CDR3 is made up of 12 amino acids. Trimming removed 1 base from V and 15 bases from J; junction bases left unmatched: 6. This chain's CDR3 is CASSLGQGSRFF. The CDR3 DNA is TGTGCCAGCAGTTTAGGACAGGGCTCGAGGTTCTTC.

This clonotype showed up many times. This rearrangement joins TRBV9 to TRBJ1-1, with TRBD1 matching over 10 bases. V was clipped by 0 bases and J by 3 bases; unmatched bases: 5. This CDR3 contains 16 residues. Germline assignment: CDR1 SGDLS and CDR2 YYNGEE. The CDR3 bases are TGTGCCAGCAGCGTAGGACAGGGGGCTTTGTACACTGAAGCTTTCTTT. Translation gives CASSVGQGALYTEAFF.

This clonotype was recorded at least ten times. CDR3 nucleotides: TGTGCCAGCAGCCCGGGCGGGGCCTACCAAGAGACCCAGTACTTC. This encodes CASSPGGAYQETQYF. V usage is TRBV7-9 and J usage is TRBJ2-5; a possible D gene is TRBD2 (6 bases). The CDR3 contains 15 residues. The V gene lost 5 bases and the J gene lost 0 bases, with 13 bases spanning the gap. Germline CDR1 reads SEHNR; CDR2 reads FQNEAQ (reference sequence).

Ten or more counts support this clonotype. The J gene is TRBJ2-1, the V gene TRBV7-9; 8 bases line up with TRBD2. CDR1 is SEHNR and CDR2 is FQNEAQ in the germline V gene (reference sequence). With V trimmed by 5 bases and J by 15 bases, 9 bases remained unmatched. The CDR3 consists of 12 residues. The CDR3, as DNA: TGTGCCAGCAGCCCTAACGGGGGGGCCCCGTTCTTC. Amino acid sequence: CASSPNGGAPFF.

In this sample, this clonotype turned up many times. This sequence joins TRBV11-2 and TRBJ2-3, with unresolved D. Germline assignment: CDR1 SGHAT and CDR2 FQNNGV. With 4 bases removed from V and 2 bases from J, the gap between germline ends came to 4 bases. The CDR3 totals 12 residues. The CDR3 protein is CASSWITDTQYF. CDR3 in DNA: TGTGCCAGCAGCTGGATCACAGATACGCAGTATTTT.

In this sample, this clonotype turned up many times. The J gene is TRBJ1-2, the V gene TRBV7-2, with TRBD1 matching 12 bases. The CDR3 is 17 amino acids. CDR1 is SGHTA and CDR2 is FQGNSA in the germline V gene. J gave up 1 base and V 5 bases, and 8 bases lay outside the gene matches. The CDR3 DNA follows: TGTGCCAGCAGCCCCGACCGGGACAGGGGGCTTAACTATGGCTACACCTTC. Translation: CASSPDRDRGLNYGYTF.

This clonotype was seen a handful of times. This chain joins TRBV10-3 and TRBJ1-4; perhaps TRBD1 as D (5 bases). The CDR3 covers 19 residues. Trimming removed 0 bases at V and 3 bases at J, with 20 bases between. CDR1 ENHRY and CDR2 SYGVKD come from the germline V gene. The DNA of the CDR3 is TGTGCCATCAGTGAGTCCTGGGCCCGATCAGGAGGGGCTAATGAAAAACTGTTTTTT. As protein: CAISESWARSGGANEKLFF.

This chain links TRBV3-1 with TRBJ2-7; D tentatively reads TRBD1 or TRBD2 (6 bases each). The V end lost 7 bases, the J end lost 9 bases, and 16 bases lay between the germline ends. Germline CDR1 is LGHDT and CDR2 is YNNKEL (reference sequence). CDR3 size: 12 residues. The CDR3 nucleotides read TGTGCCAGCACCGACGGGGGCGCTGGGCAGTACTTC. This encodes CASTDGGAGQYF.

This clonotype was observed a handful of times. The chain joins TRBV14 to TRBJ1-1, with D perhaps TRBD1 (6 bases). This CDR3 is 12 amino acids long. Trimming pared 4 bases from V and 7 bases from J, leaving 10 bases between. Germline V gene lookup returns CDR1 SGHDN and CDR2 FVKESK. CDR3 region: CASSPAGDEAFF. As DNA, the CDR3 is TGTGCCAGCAGCCCGGCAGGGGATGAAGCTTTCTTT.

This chain joins TRBV6-6 and TRBJ2-7; maybe TRBD2 (5 bases). Looked up from germline, CDR1 is MNHNY and CDR2 is SVGAGI (reference sequence). CDR3 length: 12 residues. Trimming removed 8 bases from V and 3 bases from J, with 11 bases in between. The DNA for the CDR3 is TGTGCCAGCGGACCCGACTACTACGAGCAGTACGTC. Its translation: CASGPDYYEQYV.

The chain couples TRBV6-2 or TRBV6-3 to TRBJ2-2; D remains ambiguous. The V gene lost 7 bases and the J gene lost 4 bases, with 16 bases spanning the gap. Looked up from germline, CDR1 is MNHEY and CDR2 is SVGEGT. The CDR3 contains 15 residues. CDR3 amino acids: CASIKEPTFTGELFF. The CDR3 DNA is TGTGCCAGCATTAAAGAACCTACCTTCACCGGGGAGCTGTTTTTT.

This clonotype showed up many times. The chain combines TRBV4-3 with TRBJ2-7; D gene uncertain. V shed 5 bases and J shed 2 bases, with 13 bases lying between them. Germline V gene data show CDR1 as LGHNA and CDR2 as YSLEER. CDR3 length: 14 amino acids. CDR3 region: CASSSRRMTYEQYF. CDR3 sequence (DNA): TGCGCCAGCAGCTCCCGTAGGATGACCTACGAGCAGTACTTC.

This chain joins TRBV5-1 and TRBJ1-2; D call uncertain. The V gene's germline CDR1 is SGHRS and CDR2 YFSETQ. V lost 0 bases and J lost 1, with 4 bases in between. The CDR3 is 13 amino acids. CDR3 residues: CASSLEGNYGYTF. Here the CDR3 DNA reads TGCGCCAGCAGCTTGGAGGGTAACTATGGCTACACCTTC.

This chain links TRBV28 with TRBJ2-4; D remains ambiguous. In germline, CDR1 is MDHEN, CDR2 SYDVKM. V lost 6 bases, J lost 1 base, and 16 bases lay in between. The CDR3 has 16 amino acids. The CDR3 DNA sequence: TGTGCCAGCAGCCCTGTAGGTGTCTGGGCCAAAAACATTCAGTACTTC. It translates to CASSPVGVWAKNIQYF.

This clonotype was detected ten times or more. The chain has TRBV7-2 and TRBJ2-5, with D uncertain. Per the germline V gene, CDR1 is SGHTA and CDR2 is FQGNSA. Trimming cost V 3 bases and J 0 bases, with 2 bases left between them. The CDR3 is 12 residues long. CDR3 sequence: CASSLYQETQYF. DNA for the CDR3: TGTGCCAGCAGCTTGTACCAAGAGACCCAGTACTTC.

This clonotype was found a few times. The V and J genes are TRBV19 and TRBJ1-5; D remains ambiguous. Between the trimmed V and J ends, which lost 3 bases and 4 bases, there was a span of 10 bases. Germline assignment: CDR1 LNHDA and CDR2 SQIVND (reference sequence). The length of the CDR3 is 14 residues. CDR3 DNA: TGTGCCAGTAGTATCTCCTTTGGGAATCAGCCCCAGCATTTT. It specifies CASSISFGNQPQHF.